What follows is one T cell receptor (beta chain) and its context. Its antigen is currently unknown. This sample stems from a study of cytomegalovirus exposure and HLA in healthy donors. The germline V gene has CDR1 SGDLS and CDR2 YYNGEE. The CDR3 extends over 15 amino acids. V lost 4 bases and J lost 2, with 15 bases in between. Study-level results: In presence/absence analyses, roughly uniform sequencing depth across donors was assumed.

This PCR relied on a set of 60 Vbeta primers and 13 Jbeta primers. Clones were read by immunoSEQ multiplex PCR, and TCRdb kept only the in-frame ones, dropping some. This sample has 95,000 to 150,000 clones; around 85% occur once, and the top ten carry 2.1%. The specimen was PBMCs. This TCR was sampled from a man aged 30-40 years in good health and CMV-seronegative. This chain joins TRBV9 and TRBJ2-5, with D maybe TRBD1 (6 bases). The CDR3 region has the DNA TGTGCCAGCAGCATCCGACCCCAGGGGCAAGAGACCCAGTACTTC. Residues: CASSIRPQGQETQYF.